The clone carrying this TCR beta chain showed up just a few times. Its target is unknown. The data derive from a study of early T cells in non-severe SARS-CoV-2 infection. Study in general: Chains were unpaired, as sequencing was done on bulk RNA from unsorted whole blood.

General study results and limits: In VDJdb matching, anti-spike CD8 responses were favored while private and CD4 specificities went missing.

Researchers attached unique molecular identifiers to individual cDNA molecules. MiXCR was run by TCRdb on the 5' RACE reads, yielding one entry per CDR3 protein. Here the sample spans approximately 71,000 distinct CDR3 sequences, about a tenth being singletons. V shed 4 bases, J shed 4 bases, and the junction held 7 bases outside the gene matches. CDR3 length: 14 amino acids. Germline assignment: CDR1 SGDLS and CDR2 YYNGEE. V and J are TRBV9 and TRBJ2-5; 7 nucleotides match TRBD2. The sequence was obtained from an adult who was a healthcare worker with PCR-confirmed SARS-CoV-2 infection or an uninfected control (not recorded which). The sequenced sample was whole blood. The CDR3, as DNA: TGTGCCAGCAGCCCAGGGACTACCGTAGAGACCCAGTACTTC. Its protein product is CASSPGTTVETQYF.